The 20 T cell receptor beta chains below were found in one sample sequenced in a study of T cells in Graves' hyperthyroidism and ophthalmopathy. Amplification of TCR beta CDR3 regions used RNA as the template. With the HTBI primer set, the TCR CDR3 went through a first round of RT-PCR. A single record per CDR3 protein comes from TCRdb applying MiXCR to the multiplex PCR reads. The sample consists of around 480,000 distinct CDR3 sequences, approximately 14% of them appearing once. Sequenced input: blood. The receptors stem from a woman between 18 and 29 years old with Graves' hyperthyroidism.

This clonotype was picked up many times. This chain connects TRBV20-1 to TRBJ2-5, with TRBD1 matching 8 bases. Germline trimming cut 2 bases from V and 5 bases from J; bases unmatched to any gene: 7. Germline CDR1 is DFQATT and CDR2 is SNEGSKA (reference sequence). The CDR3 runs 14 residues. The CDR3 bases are TGCAGTGCTAGAACGGCAGGGGGCTGGGAGACCCAGTACTTC. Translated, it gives CSARTAGGWETQYF.

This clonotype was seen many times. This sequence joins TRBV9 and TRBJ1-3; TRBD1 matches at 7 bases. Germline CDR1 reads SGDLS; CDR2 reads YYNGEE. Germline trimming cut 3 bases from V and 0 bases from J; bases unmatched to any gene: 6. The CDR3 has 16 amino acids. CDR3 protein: CASSARQGISGNTIYF. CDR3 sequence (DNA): TGTGCCAGCAGCGCCCGACAGGGCATCTCTGGAAACACCATATATTTT.

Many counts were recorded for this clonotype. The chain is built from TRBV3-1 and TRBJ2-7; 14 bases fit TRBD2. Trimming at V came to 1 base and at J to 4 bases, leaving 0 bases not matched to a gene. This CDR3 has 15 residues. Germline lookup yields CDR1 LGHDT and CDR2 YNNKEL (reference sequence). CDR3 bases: TGTGCCAGCAGCCAAGGGACTAGCGGGAGGTACGAGCAGTACTTC. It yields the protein CASSQGTSGRYEQYF.

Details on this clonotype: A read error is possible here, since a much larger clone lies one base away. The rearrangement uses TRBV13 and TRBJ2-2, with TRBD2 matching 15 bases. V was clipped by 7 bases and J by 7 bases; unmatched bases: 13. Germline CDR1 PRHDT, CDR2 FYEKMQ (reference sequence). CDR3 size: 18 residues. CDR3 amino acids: CASTGGPGTSGRRGELFF. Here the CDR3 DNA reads TGTGCCAGCACCGGGGGTCCCGGGACTAGCGGGAGGCGCGGGGAGCTGTTTTTT.

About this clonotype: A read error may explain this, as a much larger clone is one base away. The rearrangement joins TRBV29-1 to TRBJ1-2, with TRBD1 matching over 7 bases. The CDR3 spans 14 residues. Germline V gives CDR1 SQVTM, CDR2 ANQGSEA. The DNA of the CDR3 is TGCAGCGTTGAGAACAGGGGCATGGACTATGGCCACACCTTC. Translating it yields CSVENRGMDYGHTF.

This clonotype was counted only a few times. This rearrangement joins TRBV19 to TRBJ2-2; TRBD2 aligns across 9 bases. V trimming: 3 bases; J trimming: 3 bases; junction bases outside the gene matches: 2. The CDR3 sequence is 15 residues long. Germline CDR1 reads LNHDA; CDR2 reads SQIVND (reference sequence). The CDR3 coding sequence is TGTGCCAGTAGTATCCTAGCGGGATACACCGGGGAGCTGTTTTTT. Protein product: CASSILAGYTGELFF.

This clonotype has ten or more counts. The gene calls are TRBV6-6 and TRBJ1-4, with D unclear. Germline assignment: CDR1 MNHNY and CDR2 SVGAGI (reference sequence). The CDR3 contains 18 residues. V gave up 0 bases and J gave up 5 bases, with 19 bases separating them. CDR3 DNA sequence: TGTGCCAGCAGTTACTCGAGTAGCCCGTCGGGTCCCAATGAAAAACTGTTTTTT. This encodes CASSYSSSPSGPNEKLFF.

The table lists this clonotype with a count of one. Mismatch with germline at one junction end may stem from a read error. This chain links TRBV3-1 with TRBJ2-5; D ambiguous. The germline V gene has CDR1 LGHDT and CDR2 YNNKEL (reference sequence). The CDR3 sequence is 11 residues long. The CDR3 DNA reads TGTGCCAGCAGACAACAAGAGACCCGGTACTTC. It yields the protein CASRQQETRYF.

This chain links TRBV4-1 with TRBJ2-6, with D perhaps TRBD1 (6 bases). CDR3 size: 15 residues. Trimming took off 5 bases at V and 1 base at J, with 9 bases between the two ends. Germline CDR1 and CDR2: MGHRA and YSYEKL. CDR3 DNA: TGCGCCAGCAGCACCGACAGGTCTGGGGCCAACGTCCTGACTTTC. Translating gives CASSTDRSGANVLTF.

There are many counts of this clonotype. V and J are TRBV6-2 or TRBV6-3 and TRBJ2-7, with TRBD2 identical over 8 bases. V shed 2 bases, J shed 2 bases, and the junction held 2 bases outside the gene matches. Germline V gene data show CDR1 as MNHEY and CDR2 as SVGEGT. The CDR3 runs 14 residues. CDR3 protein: CASSYLGGAYEQYV. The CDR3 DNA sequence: TGTGCCAGCAGTTACCTCGGGGGGGCCTACGAGCAGTACGTC.

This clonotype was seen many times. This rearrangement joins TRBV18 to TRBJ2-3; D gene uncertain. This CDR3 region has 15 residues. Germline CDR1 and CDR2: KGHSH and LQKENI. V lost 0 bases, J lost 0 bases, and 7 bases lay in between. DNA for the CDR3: TGTGCCAGCTCACCACCCAGCCACAGCACAGATACGCAGTATTTT. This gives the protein CASSPPSHSTDTQYF.

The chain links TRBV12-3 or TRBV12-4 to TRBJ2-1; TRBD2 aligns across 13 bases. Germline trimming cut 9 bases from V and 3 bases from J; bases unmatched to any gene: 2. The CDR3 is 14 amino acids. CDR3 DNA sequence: TGTGCCAGTGGGACTAGCGGGATCTACAATGAGCAGTTCTTC. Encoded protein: CASGTSGIYNEQFF.

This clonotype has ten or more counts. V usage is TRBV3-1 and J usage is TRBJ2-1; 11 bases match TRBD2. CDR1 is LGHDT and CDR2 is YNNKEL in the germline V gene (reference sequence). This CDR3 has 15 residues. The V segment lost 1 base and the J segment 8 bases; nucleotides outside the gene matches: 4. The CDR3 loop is CASSQAPLAGDEQFF. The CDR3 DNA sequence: TGTGCCAGCAGCCAAGCCCCACTAGCGGGAGATGAGCAGTTCTTC.

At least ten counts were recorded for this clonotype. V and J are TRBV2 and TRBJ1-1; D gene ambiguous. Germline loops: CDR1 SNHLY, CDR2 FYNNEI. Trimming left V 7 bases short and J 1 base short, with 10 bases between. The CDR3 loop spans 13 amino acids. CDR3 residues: CASTRTENTEAFF. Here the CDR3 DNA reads TGTGCCAGCACCAGGACGGAGAACACTGAAGCTTTCTTT.

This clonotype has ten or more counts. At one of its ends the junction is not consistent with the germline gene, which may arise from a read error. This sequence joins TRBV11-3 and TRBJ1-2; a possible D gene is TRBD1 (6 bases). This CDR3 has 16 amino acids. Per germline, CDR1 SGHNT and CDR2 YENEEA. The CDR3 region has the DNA TGTGCCAGCAGCCTAAGGGACAATGAATACCACTATGACTACACCTTC. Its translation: CASSLRDNEYHYDYTF.

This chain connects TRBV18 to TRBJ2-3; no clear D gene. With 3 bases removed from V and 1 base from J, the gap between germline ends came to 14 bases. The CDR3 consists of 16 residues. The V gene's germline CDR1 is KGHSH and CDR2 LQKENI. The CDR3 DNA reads TGTGCCAGCTCACCCTCATTTGGCAGCCGCACAGATACGCAGTATTTT. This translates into CASSPSFGSRTDTQYF.

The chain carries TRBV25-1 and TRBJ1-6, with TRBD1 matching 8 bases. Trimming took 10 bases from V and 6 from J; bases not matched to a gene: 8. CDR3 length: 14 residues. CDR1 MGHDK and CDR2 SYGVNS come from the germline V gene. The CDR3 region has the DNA TGTGCCACCAAGGGGGACAGGATTAATTCACCCCTCCACTTT. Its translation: CATKGDRINSPLHF.

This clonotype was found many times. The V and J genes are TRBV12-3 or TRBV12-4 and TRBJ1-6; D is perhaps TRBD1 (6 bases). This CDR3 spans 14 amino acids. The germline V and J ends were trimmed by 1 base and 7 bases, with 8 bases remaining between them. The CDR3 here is CASSLGGQNSPLHF. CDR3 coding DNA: TGTGCCAGCAGTTTAGGGGGGCAAAATTCACCCCTCCACTTT.

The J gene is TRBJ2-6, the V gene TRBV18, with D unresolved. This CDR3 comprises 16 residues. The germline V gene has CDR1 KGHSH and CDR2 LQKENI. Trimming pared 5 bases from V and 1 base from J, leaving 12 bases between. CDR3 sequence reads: CASSKTPESGANVLTF. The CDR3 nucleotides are TGTGCCAGCTCAAAGACTCCAGAGTCTGGGGCCAACGTCCTGACTTTC.

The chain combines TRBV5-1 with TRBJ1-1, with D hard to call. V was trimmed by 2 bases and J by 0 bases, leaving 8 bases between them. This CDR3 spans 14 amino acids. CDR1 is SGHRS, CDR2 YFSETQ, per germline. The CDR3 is CASSFPELNTEAFF. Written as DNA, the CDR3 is TGCGCCAGCAGCTTTCCGGAATTGAACACTGAAGCTTTCTTT.